These 30 T cell receptor beta chains share one sample of origin, sequenced in a study of T cell repertoires in cytomegalovirus infection. Using its own MiXCR run on the reads, TCRdb lists one record per CDR3 protein. The sample carries roughly 250,000 distinct CDR3 sequences, about 20% recorded once. What was sequenced was CD8+ T cells from PBMCs. The source is a human donor in good health (CMV status not recorded). Some clones in this sample may be carry-over from other donors' samples.

A word on this clonotype: A much larger clone sits a single nucleotide away, making a read error possible. The J gene is TRBJ2-7, the V gene TRBV7-9, with D possibly being TRBD1 (5 bases). Per the germline V gene, CDR1 is SEHNR and CDR2 is FQNEAQ (reference sequence). This CDR3 is 13 amino acids long. Trimming removed 5 bases from V and 3 bases from J, with 11 bases in between. The CDR3 DNA reads as TGTGCCAGCAGCCCACAGGAACGCTACGAGCAGTACTTC. Translated: CASSPQERYEQYF. Variable domain in full (rest from reference TRBV7-9 and TRBJ2-7): DTGVSQNPRHKITKRGQNVTFRCDPISEHNRLYWYRQTLGQGPEFLTYFQNEAQLEKSRLLSDRFSAERPKGSFSTLEIQRTEQGDSAMYLCASSPQERYEQYFGPGTRLTVT.

This clonotype was picked up many times. The gene calls are TRBV7-2 and TRBJ1-2, with 9 nucleotides matching TRBD1. Germline-derived CDR1 and CDR2 are SGHTA and FQGNSA. Germline trimming cut 3 bases from V and 8 bases from J; bases unmatched to any gene: 7. The CDR3 runs 14 residues. The CDR3 here is CASSFRDRELGYTF. The CDR3 DNA reads as TGTGCCAGCAGCTTCCGGGACAGGGAGTTGGGCTACACCTTC.

This clonotype appeared many times. The gene calls are TRBV12-3 or TRBV12-4 and TRBJ1-2; D remains unclear. Trimming left V 5 bases short and J 6 bases short, with 19 bases between. CDR3 size: 15 residues. CDR3 DNA sequence: TGTGCCAGCAGTCGAGGGTACCCGGTCCTGGATGGCTACACCTTC. Amino acids: CASSRGYPVLDGYTF.

The chain carries TRBV10-2 and TRBJ2-1; D is ambiguous. This CDR3 has 12 residues. V gave up 5 bases and J gave up 8 bases, with 10 bases separating them. The V gene's germline CDR1 is WSHSY and CDR2 SAAADI. CDR3 nucleotide sequence: TGCGCCAGCAGTCCTGATGGACATGAGCAGTTCTTC. Translation: CASSPDGHEQFF.

This clonotype was picked up many times. The gene calls are TRBV7-2 and TRBJ2-3; D may be TRBD2 (5 bases). CDR3 length: 15 residues. Trimming stripped 5 bases from V and 6 bases from J, with 18 bases between. Germline V gene sequence: CDR1 SGHTA, CDR2 FQGNSA. In DNA, the CDR3 is TGTGCCAGCAGCCCCCTTTTTGAGGGTATGGATACGCAGTATTTT. It codes for CASSPLFEGMDTQYF.

At least ten counts were recorded for this clonotype. This chain uses TRBV7-6 with TRBJ1-1; D is unresolved. Trimming removed 1 base at V and 1 base at J, with 7 bases between. The CDR3 is 14 residues long. Germline CDR1 is SGHVS and CDR2 is FNYEAQ. The CDR3: CASSLVSPNTEAFF. CDR3 in DNA: TGTGCCAGCAGCTTAGTTTCACCGAACACTGAAGCTTTCTTT.

This clonotype was counted only a few times. This chain connects TRBV7-4 to TRBJ2-7; perhaps TRBD1 as D (5 bases). Trimming left V 5 bases short and J 6 bases short, with 14 bases between. This CDR3 contains 13 residues. The germline V gene encodes CDR1 SGHVT and CDR2 SQSDAQ. The CDR3 DNA reads as TGTGCCAGCAGCACAGGACCTAGGGGCGAGCAGTACTTC. Amino acid sequence: CASSTGPRGEQYF.

The V gene is TRBV30, the J gene TRBJ1-1; D gene uncertain. Trimming left V 5 bases short and J 3 bases short, with 13 bases between. The CDR3 is made up of 13 amino acids. Germline values: CDR1 GTSNPN, CDR2 SVGIG (reference sequence). CDR3 in DNA: TGTGCCTGGGTTCCCGTGGAACACACTGAAGCTTTCTTT. This sequence encodes CAWVPVEHTEAFF. The entire variable domain, with the rest obtained from reference TRBV30 and TRBJ1-1, is as follows: SQTIHQWPATLVQPVGSPLSLECTVEGTSNPNLYWYRQAAGRGLQLLFYSVGIGQISSEVPQNLSASRPQDRQFILSSKKLLLSDSGFYLCAWVPVEHTEAFFGQGTRLTVV.

V is TRBV28 and J is TRBJ2-7; D is uncertain. Germline CDR1 reads MDHEN; CDR2 reads SYDVKM. The CDR3 has 14 amino acids. V was trimmed by 3 bases and J by 2 bases, leaving 11 bases between them. CDR3 residues: CASSLTGRTYEQYF. The CDR3 nucleotides are TGTGCCAGCAGTTTGACGGGCCGGACCTACGAGCAGTACTTC. Full variable domain (missing parts from reference TRBV28 and TRBJ2-7): DVKVTQSSRYLVKRTGEKVFLECVQDMDHENMFWYRQDPGLGLRLIYFSYDVKMKEKGDIPEGYSVSREKKERFSLILESASTNQTSMYLCASSLTGRTYEQYFGPGTRLTVT.

This clonotype was counted ten times or more. V and J are TRBV2 and TRBJ2-2; 10 nucleotides agree with TRBD1. V was pared by 2 bases and J by 3 bases, with 3 bases of the junction left unmatched. Per germline, CDR1 SNHLY and CDR2 FYNNEI. The CDR3 extends over 16 amino acids. The CDR3 DNA reads as TGTGCCAGCAGTGAATTCGGACAGGGGGACACCGGGGAGCTGTTTTTT. Protein sequence: CASSEFGQGDTGELFF.

This clonotype came up many times. CDR3 DNA: TGTGCCAGCAGCCCCCCAGGGGACGAGCAGTACTTC. It translates to CASSPPGDEQYF. The rearrangement uses TRBV7-9 and TRBJ2-7; possible D gene TRBD1, 6 bases. The germline V gene has CDR1 SEHNR and CDR2 FQNEAQ (reference sequence). V was pared by 5 bases and J by 5 bases, with 10 bases between. CDR3 length: 12 residues.

This clonotype was seen a few times. V gene TRBV27 combines with J gene TRBJ2-1, with D perhaps assigned TRBD1 or TRBD2 (6 bases each). Germline V gene sequence: CDR1 MNHEY, CDR2 SMNVEV (reference sequence). Trimming cost V 2 bases and J 7 bases, with 9 bases left between them. CDR3 length equals 13 residues. CDR3 in amino acids: CASSLRRGNEQFF. Here the CDR3 DNA reads TGTGCCAGCAGTTTAAGGAGGGGGAATGAGCAGTTCTTC.

This clonotype was found a few times. The gene calls are TRBV4-1 and TRBJ2-7; a possible D gene is TRBD2 (5 bases). CDR1 is MGHRA and CDR2 is YSYEKL in the germline V gene. This CDR3 contains 15 residues. V was cut by 0 bases and J by 5 bases, with 14 bases left in between. CDR3 sequence (DNA): TGCGCCAGCAGCCAAGAACCCGGGAACTTGGACGAGCAGTACTTC. It yields the protein CASSQEPGNLDEQYF.

The V gene is TRBV20-1, the J gene TRBJ2-1; a weak D match, TRBD1 (6 bases). The CDR3 consists of 11 residues. Per the germline V gene, CDR1 is DFQATT and CDR2 is SNEGSKA (reference sequence). V gave up 2 bases and J gave up 9 bases, with 8 bases separating them. As DNA, the CDR3 is TGCAGTGCTAGAACAGGGACTGAGCAGTTCTTC. Residues: CSARTGTEQFF.

The chain is built from TRBV28 and TRBJ1-2; D is unclear. The CDR3 has 14 residues. V was shortened by 3 bases and J by 2 bases, with 10 bases between the two germline ends. The germline V gene encodes CDR1 MDHEN and CDR2 SYDVKM. CDR3 DNA sequence: TGTGCCAGCAGTTTCCCCACGGGGAACTATGGCTACACCTTC. Amino acids: CASSFPTGNYGYTF.

V usage is TRBV6-2 or TRBV6-3 and J usage is TRBJ2-3, with D unclear. V was cut by 2 bases and J by 0 bases, with 9 bases left in between. The V gene's germline CDR1 is MNHEY and CDR2 SVGEGT. The CDR3 loop spans 15 amino acids. In DNA, the CDR3 is TGTGCCAGCAGTTACGCATTCGGGAGCACAGATACGCAGTATTTT. This sequence encodes CASSYAFGSTDTQYF.

V gene TRBV15 combines with J gene TRBJ2-1; 11 bases fit TRBD2. The junction had 3 bases not matched to a gene; V was cut back by 1 base and J by 4 bases. This CDR3 has 16 amino acids. Germline CDR1 is LNHNV and CDR2 is YYDKDF (reference sequence). As DNA, the CDR3 is TGTGCCACCAGCAGAGCGACTAGCGGGGTTTACAATGAGCAGTTCTTC. Protein: CATSRATSGVYNEQFF.

V is TRBV2 and J is TRBJ1-2; perhaps TRBD1 as D (5 bases). The CDR3 is 13 residues long. Per germline, CDR1 SNHLY and CDR2 FYNNEI. Trimming left V 10 bases short and J 8 bases short, with 20 bases between. CDR3 DNA sequence: TGTGCCAACCCCGGGACGCAAATAGAGGGCTACACCTTC. Amino acids: CANPGTQIEGYTF.

This clonotype was detected many times. The gene calls are TRBV7-2 and TRBJ2-3; D gene ambiguous. Germline lookup yields CDR1 SGHTA and CDR2 FQGNSA. The CDR3 totals 13 residues. Trimming took off 1 base at V and 4 bases at J, with 6 bases between the two ends. CDR3 loop: CASSLVQADTQYF. The CDR3 DNA reads TGTGCCAGCAGCTTAGTTCAGGCAGATACGCAGTATTTT. Full variable domain (outside the CDR3, taken from reference TRBV7-2 and TRBJ2-3): GAGVSQSPSNKVTEKGKDVELRCDPISGHTALYWYRQSLGQGLEFLIYFQGNSAPDKSGLPSDRFSAERTGGSVSTLTIQRTQQEDSAVYLCASSLVQADTQYFGPGTRLTVL.

The chain links TRBV9 to TRBJ2-1; D gene ambiguous. V lost 3 bases and J 4 bases, leaving 5 bases between the germline ends. In germline, CDR1 is SGDLS, CDR2 YYNGEE. The CDR3 spans 12 residues. The CDR3 is CASSEVYNEQFF. In DNA, the CDR3 is TGTGCCAGCAGCGAGGTGTACAATGAGCAGTTCTTC.

This clonotype was found many times. The chain links TRBV2 to TRBJ1-1; unclear D gene. Germline CDR1 is SNHLY and CDR2 is FYNNEI. V lost 6 bases to trimming and J lost 3 bases, with 20 bases between them. This CDR3 is 16 amino acids long. DNA of the CDR3: TGTGCCAGCAGGGTCGTGGAAGGGTCCTGGGACACTGAAGCTTTCTTT. Translation: CASRVVEGSWDTEAFF.

The chain's CDR3 is CASSRGGSTGELFF. Written as DNA, the CDR3 is TGTGCCAGCAGCCGAGGGGGAAGCACCGGGGAGCTGTTTTTT. The V and J genes are TRBV7-8 and TRBJ2-2, with D possibly matching TRBD1 (6 bases). The CDR3 length is 14 residues. Germline V gene data show CDR1 as SGHVS and CDR2 as FQNEAQ. Trimming stripped 5 bases from V and 4 bases from J, with 11 bases between.

With regard to this clonotype: Just one base apart from a much larger clone, this may be a read error. The J gene is TRBJ2-1, the V gene TRBV11-1, with D perhaps matching TRBD1 (5 bases). V was shortened by 2 bases and J by 1 base, with 9 bases between the two germline ends. The germline V gene has CDR1 SGHAT and CDR2 FQDESV (reference sequence). This CDR3 is built from 15 residues. For the CDR3, the DNA is TGTGCCAGCAGCTTACCTCCAGGGTCCTACAATGAGCAGTTCTTC. Translation gives CASSLPPGSYNEQFF.

This clonotype has a handful of counts. The chain carries TRBV7-8 and TRBJ2-2; D gene ambiguous. The CDR3 runs 14 residues. In germline, CDR1 is SGHVS, CDR2 FQNEAQ. Trimming removed 2 bases from V and 2 bases from J, with 6 bases in between. The CDR3 protein is CASSLPVNTGELFF. As DNA, the CDR3 is TGTGCCAGCAGCTTACCGGTCAACACCGGGGAGCTGTTTTTT.

Notes on this clonotype: Its ends do not fully match the called genes, so a read error is possible. The V and J genes are TRBV27 and TRBJ1-5, with 8 bases fitting TRBD1. The germline gives CDR1 MNHEY, CDR2 SMNVEV (reference sequence). The CDR3 has 11 residues. CDR3: CAVGQDQPQHF. Written as DNA, the CDR3 is TGCGCTGTGGGACAGGATCAGCCCCAGCATTTT.

This clonotype was detected ten times or more. The V call is TRBV28, the J call TRBJ2-2; D not resolved. Germline V gene data show CDR1 as MDHEN and CDR2 as SYDVKM. V was clipped by 3 bases and J by 1 base, with 12 bases between them. This CDR3 contains 16 residues. This chain's CDR3 is CASSLTRVGNTGELFF. The CDR3 nucleotides read TGTGCCAGCAGTTTGACAAGGGTAGGGAACACCGGGGAGCTGTTTTTT.

This clonotype was observed a few times. V and J are TRBV12-3 or TRBV12-4 and TRBJ2-3; TRBD1 is a possible D gene (6 bases). This CDR3 comprises 15 residues. With 6 bases removed from V and 2 bases from J, the gap between germline ends came to 15 bases. CDR3 DNA: TGTGCCAGCAGCCCCACAGGGACCAACACAGATACGCAGTATTTT. Translated, it gives CASSPTGTNTDTQYF.

This clonotype has more than one count but fewer than ten. The gene calls are TRBV5-6 and TRBJ2-1; D may match TRBD1 or TRBD2 (5 bases each). Germline CDR1 is SGHDT and CDR2 is YYEEEE. This CDR3 is built from 13 residues. Trimming took 3 bases from V and 12 from J, leaving 16 bases between them. The CDR3 spells CASSSTGDGAQFF. The CDR3 DNA sequence: TGTGCCAGCAGCTCCACCGGGGACGGAGCGCAGTTCTTC.

This clonotype was seen many times. J is TRBJ2-7 and V is TRBV7-2; D remains unclear. Germline loops: CDR1 SGHTA, CDR2 FQGNSA. Between the trimmed V and J ends, which lost 3 bases and 2 bases, there was a span of 11 bases. The CDR3 consists of 14 residues. CDR3 region: CASSFVAGTYEQYF. CDR3 DNA sequence: TGTGCCAGCAGCTTTGTAGCCGGAACCTACGAGCAGTACTTC.

This clonotype occurred many times. The chain recombines TRBV5-4 with TRBJ2-1; TRBD1 matches at 8 bases. Losses at the gene ends were 5 bases for V and 6 bases for J; bases not matched to a gene: 10. CDR3 length equals 15 residues. Germline V lookup: CDR1 SGHNT, CDR2 YYREEE (reference sequence). CDR3 sequence: CASSPGTGGPNEQFF. The CDR3 DNA sequence: TGTGCCAGCAGTCCCGGGACAGGAGGACCCAATGAGCAGTTCTTC. The whole variable domain, filled in from reference TRBV5-4 and TRBJ2-1, reads ETGVTQSPTHLIKTRGQQVTLRCSSQSGHNTVSWYQQALGQGPQFIFQYYREEENGRGNFPPRFSGLQFPNYSSELNVNALELDDSALYLCASSPGTGGPNEQFFGPGTRLTVL.